This TCR beta chain derives from a study of blood T cell repertoires in COVID-19. The CDR3 has 13 amino acids. Germline CDR1 reads SGHTA; CDR2 reads FQGNSA. V shed 5 bases and J shed 10 bases, with 15 bases lying between them. The protocol was immunoSEQ multiplex PCR, while the TCRdb copy is restricted to in-frame clones and leaves out a portion. The sample records approximately 280,000 clones, roughly 84% being singletons. This chain connects TRBV7-2 to TRBJ2-1; perhaps TRBD2 as D (5 bases). The TCR originated in a human donor with COVID-19, enrolled during active disease. The donor label of this sample is uncertain. The sample was peripheral blood. CDR3: CASSLVEGNEQFF. In DNA, the CDR3 is TGTGCCAGCAGCCTAGTAGAGGGTAACGAGCAGTTCTTC.